One sample yielded the 21 T cell receptor beta chains listed below, sequenced in a study of OX40 agonist ivuxolimab in advanced cancers. Method: immunoSEQ multiplex PCR; TCRdb's copy keeps in-frame clones and lacks some. This sample has around 100,000 clones, with approximately 90% found just once. The sample was CD4+ or CD8+ T cells sorted from blood, taken in a trial of the OX40 agonist ivuxolimab. Every receptor here comes from an adult with an advanced solid tumor such as melanoma, head and neck, liver or kidney cancer.

The chain couples TRBV7-2 to TRBJ1-5, with D uncertain. Germline CDR1 is SGHTA and CDR2 is FQGNSA. The length of the CDR3 is 13 residues. V shed 3 bases and J shed 6 bases, with 9 bases lying between them. CDR3 DNA: TGTGCCAGCAGCTTGGGGTTTAGTCAGCCCCAGCATTTT. It codes for CASSLGFSQPQHF.

This chain uses TRBV21-1 with TRBJ1-2; the DNA was not used to check the table's D call, TRBD1. TRBV21-1 is a listed pseudogene. The CDR3 is 14 residues long. DNA of the CDR3: TGTGCCAGCAGCAAGGGGCAGGGGGCCTATGGCTACACCTTC. Its protein product is CASSKGQGAYGYTF.

This sequence joins TRBV23-1 and TRBJ2-5; possible D gene TRBD2, 5 bases. TRBV23-1 is marked as an open reading frame, function uncertain. The CDR3 contains 14 residues. V lost 1 base and J lost 7, with 13 bases in between. CDR3 sequence: CASSQFPSRGTQYF. The CDR3 DNA is TGCGCCAGCAGTCAATTCCCCTCACGGGGGACCCAGTACTTC.

This sequence joins TRBV11-1 and TRBJ2-3; the D is unclear. The CDR3 length is 14 residues. Deletions cut 2 bases from V and 2 bases from J, with 8 bases between. Germline values: CDR1 SGHAT, CDR2 FQDESV (reference sequence). The CDR3 sequence: CASSLFGLTDTQYF. The CDR3 nucleotides are TGTGCCAGCAGCTTATTTGGCCTCACAGATACGCAGTATTTT.

V usage is TRBV7-8 and J usage is TRBJ1-1; no firm D call. The V end lost 5 bases, the J end lost 0 bases, and 16 bases lay between the germline ends. This CDR3 spans 16 amino acids. Germline V lookup: CDR1 SGHVS, CDR2 FQNEAQ. CDR3 coding DNA: TGTGCCAGCAGCCCTCGGTTGGGGTGGATGAACACTGAAGCTTTCTTT. Its protein is CASSPRLGWMNTEAFF.

The chain combines TRBV28 with TRBJ2-7; TRBD2 matches 11 bases. V lost 8 bases, J lost 2 bases, and 5 bases stayed unmatched. Germline loops: CDR1 MDHEN, CDR2 SYDVKM. This CDR3 has 14 residues. The CDR3 region has the DNA TGTGCCAGCCGGAATAGCGGGAGGGCCTACGAGCAGTACTTC. Its protein product is CASRNSGRAYEQYF.

This chain links TRBV5-1 with TRBJ2-5, with TRBD2 matching over 8 bases. The CDR3 runs 16 residues. After removal of 0 bases from V and 1 base from J, the junction contained 5 bases not matched to a gene. Germline lookup yields CDR1 SGHRS and CDR2 YFSETQ. CDR3 DNA sequence: TGCGCCAGCAGCTTGGGGACTAGCAGCTTCCAAGAGACCCAGTACTTC. Its translation: CASSLGTSSFQETQYF.

The genes are TRBV7-2 and TRBJ1-4; unclear D gene. From germline, CDR1 is SGHTA and CDR2 FQGNSA. The ends were cut back, 5 bases at V and 4 bases at J, with 17 bases in the middle. The CDR3 sequence is 16 residues long. The DNA for the CDR3 is TGTGCCAGCAGCCCTAGTACGACACAGATTAATGAAAAACTGTTTTTT. It yields the protein CASSPSTTQINEKLFF.

This chain connects TRBV6-5 to TRBJ2-7, with D tentatively TRBD1 or TRBD2 (5 bases each). V lost 2 bases and J 6 bases, leaving 11 bases between the germline ends. Germline lookup yields CDR1 MNHEY and CDR2 SVGAGI. The CDR3 contains 13 residues. This CDR3 is CASSYTGTGEQYF. The CDR3 nucleotides are TGTGCCAGCAGTTACACGGGGACGGGCGAGCAGTACTTC.

This clone has just a few counts. The chain carries TRBV28 and TRBJ1-3; D is undetermined. Germline lookup yields CDR1 MDHEN and CDR2 SYDVKM. The V gene lost 5 bases and the J gene lost 2 bases, with 7 bases spanning the gap. The CDR3 has 13 residues. The CDR3 region is CASSLWPGNTIYF. CDR3 in DNA: TGTGCCAGCAGTCTCTGGCCTGGAAACACCATATATTTT. The full variable domain, with the rest looked up from reference TRBV28 and TRBJ1-3, is DVKVTQSSRYLVKRTGEKVFLECVQDMDHENMFWYRQDPGLGLRLIYFSYDVKMKEKGDIPEGYSVSREKKERFSLILESASTNQTSMYLCASSLWPGNTIYFGEGSWLTVV.

The rearrangement uses TRBV19 and TRBJ1-1, with D possibly TRBD1 on 6 matching bases. Germline V gene lookup returns CDR1 LNHDA and CDR2 SQIVND (reference sequence). CDR3 size: 14 residues. V was shortened by 6 bases and J by 3 bases, with 14 bases between the two germline ends. CDR3 DNA: TGTGCCAGTAGCCTACAGGGCTACCACACTGAAGCTTTCTTT. Translating it yields CASSLQGYHTEAFF.

This chain connects TRBV6-5 to TRBJ2-1; the match to TRBD2 covers 8 bases. The CDR3 consists of 15 residues. Trimming removed 1 base from V and 7 bases from J; junction bases left unmatched: 6. Germline values: CDR1 MNHEY, CDR2 SVGAGI. As DNA, the CDR3 is TGTGCCAGCAGTTACTGGGGGTCTAGCGGGAATGAGCAGTTCTTC. The encoded protein is CASSYWGSSGNEQFF.

The chain combines TRBV28 with TRBJ1-5, with D possibly being TRBD1 (6 bases). This CDR3 contains 17 residues. V shed 2 bases and J shed 2 bases, with 16 bases lying between them. CDR1 and CDR2 from the germline V gene are MDHEN and SYDVKM. CDR3 coding DNA: TGTGCCAGCAGTTTAATAGGAACAGGGTTTGGCAATCAGCCCCAGCATTTT. Amino acids: CASSLIGTGFGNQPQHF. The variable domain in full, completed from reference TRBV28 and TRBJ1-5, reads DVKVTQSSRYLVKRTGEKVFLECVQDMDHENMFWYRQDPGLGLRLIYFSYDVKMKEKGDIPEGYSVSREKKERFSLILESASTNQTSMYLCASSLIGTGFGNQPQHFGDGTRLSIL.

The rearrangement uses TRBV5-1 and TRBJ1-3; TRBD1 matches 9 bases. CDR1 is SGHRS and CDR2 is YFSETQ in the germline V gene. Unmatched junction bases numbered 1, after V lost 7 bases and J lost 8 bases. The CDR3 consists of 11 residues. The CDR3 nucleotides read TGCGCCAGCCGACAGGGGGACACCATATATTTT. The encoded protein is CASRQGDTIYF.

There are a few counts of this clone. V usage is TRBV6-6 and J usage is TRBJ1-1; possibly TRBD1 for D (6 bases). The germline V and J ends were trimmed by 7 bases and 1 base, with 13 bases remaining between them. This CDR3 is 14 amino acids long. The germline CDR1 and CDR2 sequences are MNHNY and SVGAGI (reference sequence). This CDR3 is CASILGGPNTEAFF. The CDR3 nucleotides read TGTGCCAGCATCCTCGGGGGCCCGAACACTGAAGCTTTCTTT.

The chain recombines TRBV7-3 with TRBJ2-3; D is unclear. The CDR3 length is 13 residues. Germline values: CDR1 SGHTA, CDR2 FQGTGA. The V end was cut by 2 bases, the J end by 6 bases, with 9 bases between. CDR3 sequence (DNA): TGTGCCAGCAGCTTAGGTGGGCGGGATACGCAGTATTTT. Protein product: CASSLGGRDTQYF.

This chain connects TRBV6-5 to TRBJ1-5; D remains ambiguous. Germline V gives CDR1 MNHEY, CDR2 SVGAGI. The CDR3 length is 14 residues. V gave up 5 bases and J gave up 0 bases, with 8 bases separating them. CDR3 nucleotides: TGTGCCAGCAGTGAAATTTATAGCAATCAGCCCCAGCATTTT. It translates to CASSEIYSNQPQHF.

The chain couples TRBV4-3 to TRBJ2-4; TRBD2 matches 13 bases. The J segment lost 6 bases and the V segment lost 0 bases, leaving 5 bases of the junction unmatched. CDR3 size: 17 residues. CDR1 is LGHNA and CDR2 is YSLEER in the germline V gene. CDR3 loop: CASSQEWTSGRINIQYF. The DNA of the CDR3 is TGCGCCAGCAGCCAAGAGTGGACTAGCGGGAGAATAAACATTCAGTACTTC.

The chain links TRBV9 to TRBJ2-1; 10 nucleotides agree with TRBD2. This CDR3 comprises 16 residues. The germline CDR1 and CDR2 sequences are SGDLS and YYNGEE. V lost 2 bases to trimming and J lost 0 bases; unmatched junction nucleotides: 2. This chain's CDR3 is CASSVGLADSYNEQFF. The CDR3 nucleotides are TGTGCCAGCAGCGTCGGACTAGCGGACTCCTACAATGAGCAGTTCTTC.

The chain links TRBV18 to TRBJ2-5; tentatively, D is TRBD1 (6 bases). The CDR3 consists of 16 residues. Looked up from germline, CDR1 is KGHSH and CDR2 is LQKENI. Trimming stripped 3 bases from V and 2 bases from J, with 16 bases between. DNA of the CDR3: TGTGCCAGCTCACCTTTACCGGGACAAGAACAAGAGACCCAGTACTTC. Protein: CASSPLPGQEQETQYF.

The genes are TRBV11-3 and TRBJ2-1; 7 positions agree with TRBD2. Germline-derived CDR1 and CDR2 are SGHNT and YENEEA. This CDR3 spans 14 amino acids. V gave up 1 base and J gave up 5 bases; unmatched junction bases: 2. CDR3 DNA sequence: TGTGCCAGCAGCTTAGCTAGCGGCCACAATGAGCAGTTCTTC. Translated, it gives CASSLASGHNEQFF.